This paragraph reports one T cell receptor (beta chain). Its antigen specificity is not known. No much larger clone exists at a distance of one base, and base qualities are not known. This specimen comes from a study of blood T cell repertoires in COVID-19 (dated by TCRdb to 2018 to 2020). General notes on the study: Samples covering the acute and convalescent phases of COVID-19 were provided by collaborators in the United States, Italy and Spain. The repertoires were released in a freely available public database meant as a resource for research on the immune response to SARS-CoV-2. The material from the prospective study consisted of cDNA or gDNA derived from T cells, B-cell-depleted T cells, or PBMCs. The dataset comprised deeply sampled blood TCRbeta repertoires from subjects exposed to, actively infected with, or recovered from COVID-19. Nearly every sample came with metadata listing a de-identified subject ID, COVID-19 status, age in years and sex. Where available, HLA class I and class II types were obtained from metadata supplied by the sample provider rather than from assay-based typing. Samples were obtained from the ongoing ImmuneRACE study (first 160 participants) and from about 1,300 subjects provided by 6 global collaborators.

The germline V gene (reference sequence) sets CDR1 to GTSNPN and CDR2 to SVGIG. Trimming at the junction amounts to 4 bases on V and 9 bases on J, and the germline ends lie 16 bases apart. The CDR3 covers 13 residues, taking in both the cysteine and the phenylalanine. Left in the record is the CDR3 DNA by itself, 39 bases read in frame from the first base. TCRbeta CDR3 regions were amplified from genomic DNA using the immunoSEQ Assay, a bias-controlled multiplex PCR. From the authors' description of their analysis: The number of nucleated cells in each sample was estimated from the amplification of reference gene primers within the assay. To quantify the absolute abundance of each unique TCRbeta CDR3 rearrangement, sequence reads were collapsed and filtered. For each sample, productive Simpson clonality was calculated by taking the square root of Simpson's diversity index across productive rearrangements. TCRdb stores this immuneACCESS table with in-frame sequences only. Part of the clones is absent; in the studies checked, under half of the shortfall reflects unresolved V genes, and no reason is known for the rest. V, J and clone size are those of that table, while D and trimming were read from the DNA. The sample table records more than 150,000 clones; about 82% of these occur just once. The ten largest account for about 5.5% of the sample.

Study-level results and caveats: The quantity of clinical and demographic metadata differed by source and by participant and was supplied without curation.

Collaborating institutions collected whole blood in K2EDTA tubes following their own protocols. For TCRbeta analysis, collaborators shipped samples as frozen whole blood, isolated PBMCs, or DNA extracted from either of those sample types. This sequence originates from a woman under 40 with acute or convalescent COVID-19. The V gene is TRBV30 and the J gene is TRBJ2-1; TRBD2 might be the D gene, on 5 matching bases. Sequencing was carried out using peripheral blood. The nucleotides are TGTGCCTGGAACCGGGCCGCCCGGGGTGAGCAGTTCTTC. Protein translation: CAWNRAARGEQFF.